The 25 T cell receptor beta chains reported below all come from one sample, sequenced in a study of molecular identifiers for immune sequencing clone quantification. In TCRdb, the PCR reads were re-called with MiXCR into one record per CDR3 protein. The data contain approximately 550,000 distinct CDR3 sequences, less than 30% of them singletons. Input material: naive CD8+ T cells from blood, with Jurkat cell RNA spiked in. The subset denotes: FACS-sorted CD8+CD4-CCR7+CD45RA+ naive T cells. All receptors come from a human donor in good health. Some libraries in this study had Jurkat cell RNA spiked in.

There are many counts of this clonotype. The chain recombines TRBV4-3 with TRBJ2-3; perhaps TRBD2 as D (5 bases). CDR1 and CDR2 from the germline V gene are LGHNA and YSLEER. V was cut by 0 bases and J by 14 bases, with 15 bases left in between. The CDR3 consists of 13 residues. The CDR3 DNA reads TGCGCCAGCAGCCAAGACCGGGGTAGTTCGAGGTATTTT. Translating gives CASSQDRGSSRYF.

This clonotype was observed a few times. The chain recombines TRBV27 with TRBJ2-3, with TRBD2 matching over 11 bases. With V trimmed by 3 bases and J by 0 bases, 8 bases remained unmatched. Per the germline V gene, CDR1 is MNHEY and CDR2 is SMNVEV (reference sequence). There are 18 residues in the CDR3. The CDR3 bases are TGTGCCAGCAGTTTTCGACTAGCGGGGACTCCTAGCACAGATACGCAGTATTTT. Protein: CASSFRLAGTPSTDTQYF.

A note on this clonotype: The junction departs from the called germline gene at one end, perhaps through a read error. The chain has TRBV6-4 and TRBJ1-3, with D hard to call. The CDR3 has 17 residues. In germline, CDR1 is MRHNA, CDR2 SNTAGT. DNA for the CDR3: TGTGCCAGCAGTGATCTGCACGGAAGGATTACTGGAACCACCATAAATTTT. Translation: CASSDLHGRITGTTINF.

This clonotype was seen only a few times. V usage is TRBV21-1 and J usage is TRBJ1-3. TRBV21-1 is a recognized pseudogene. The CDR3 sequence is 12 residues long. CDR3 DNA: TGTGCCAGCAGGTTGTCTGGAAACACCATATATTTT. It yields the protein CASRLSGNTIYF.

In its sample, this clonotype was seen a few times. The rearrangement joins TRBV7-9 to TRBJ2-7, with 16 nucleotides matching TRBD2. This CDR3 comprises 18 residues. Germline-derived CDR1 and CDR2 are SEHNR and FQNEAQ (reference sequence). Trimming at V came to 5 bases and at J to 0 bases, leaving 7 bases not matched to a gene. The CDR3 region is CASSIGTSGRASSYEQYF. CDR3 in DNA: TGTGCCAGCAGCATCGGGACTAGCGGGAGGGCCAGCTCCTACGAGCAGTACTTC.

This clonotype was seen many times. V gene TRBV5-1 combines with J gene TRBJ1-2, with D unresolved. Trimming shortened V by 0 bases and J by 4 bases, and 10 bases separated the two germline ends. The germline gives CDR1 SGHRS, CDR2 YFSETQ. This CDR3 is 14 amino acids long. The CDR3 spells CASSLATTVYGYTF. In DNA, the CDR3 is TGCGCCAGCAGCTTGGCCACGACGGTCTATGGCTACACCTTC.

This clonotype has ten or more counts. V usage is TRBV20-1 and J usage is TRBJ2-7, with unresolved D. CDR3 length: 13 residues. Germline values: CDR1 DFQATT, CDR2 SNEGSKA (reference sequence). Trimming removed 3 bases at V and 0 bases at J, with 9 bases between. In nucleotides, the CDR3 is TGCAGTGCTAGGCCGCCGTACTCCTACGAGCAGTACTTC. The encoded protein is CSARPPYSYEQYF.

The V call is TRBV7-6, the J call TRBJ1-3; the D is unclear. Germline CDR1 reads SGHVS; CDR2 reads FNYEAQ. Trimming took off 7 bases at V and 1 base at J, with 11 bases between the two ends. The CDR3 is 14 amino acids. Written as DNA, the CDR3 is TGTGCCAGCAACCCCCTTGGATCTGGAAACACCATATATTTT. The encoded protein is CASNPLGSGNTIYF.

This clonotype was counted ten times or more. The CDR3 DNA is TGTGCCAGCAGTGAATCAGGGGATGGCAATCAGCCCCAGCATTTT. It is translated as CASSESGDGNQPQHF. V usage is TRBV25-1 and J usage is TRBJ1-5; D is perhaps TRBD1 (6 bases). Deletions cut 1 base from V and 2 bases from J, with 9 bases between. Germline V gene sequence: CDR1 MGHDK, CDR2 SYGVNS. This CDR3 has 15 residues.

This clonotype was seen at least ten times. The chain couples TRBV7-9 to TRBJ2-2; D gene unclear. The CDR3 is 16 residues long. Germline V CDR1 and CDR2: SEHNR, FQNEAQ (reference sequence). Trimming pared 3 bases from V and 0 bases from J, leaving 11 bases between. CDR3 sequence reads: CASSLQDTTNTGELFF. The CDR3, as DNA: TGTGCCAGCAGCTTGCAAGACACGACGAACACCGGGGAGCTGTTTTTT.

CDR3 in amino acids: CASSRISRETYEQYF. As DNA, the CDR3 is TGCGCCAGCAGCCGGATCAGCCGAGAAACCTACGAGCAGTACTTC. V gene TRBV4-1 combines with J gene TRBJ2-7; D remains ambiguous. CDR1 and CDR2 from the germline V gene are MGHRA and YSYEKL. V was shortened by 4 bases and J by 2 bases, with 15 bases between the two germline ends. The CDR3 extends over 15 amino acids.

The rearrangement links TRBV13 to TRBJ1-1, with D uncertain. CDR1 is PRHDT and CDR2 is FYEKMQ in the germline V gene (reference sequence). The CDR3 is 14 residues long. Trimming cost V 2 bases and J 6 bases, with 13 bases left between them. The CDR3 region has the DNA TGTGCCAGCAGCTTAAGGACCCCAAAGGCTGAAGCTTTCTTT. It encodes CASSLRTPKAEAFF.

This clonotype was seen a handful of times. The chain employs TRBV7-6 and TRBJ2-1, with D perhaps TRBD2 (5 bases). The germline V gene has CDR1 SGHVS and CDR2 FNYEAQ. The CDR3 has 16 residues. V was trimmed by 2 bases and J by 3 bases, leaving 14 bases between them. CDR3: CASSLSPRLIYNEQFF. The DNA of the CDR3 is TGTGCCAGCAGCTTATCGCCCCGACTAATCTACAATGAGCAGTTCTTC.

As for this clonotype: Just one base apart from a much larger clone, this may be a read error. The chain combines TRBV7-2 with TRBJ1-1; no clear D gene. CDR1 is SGHTA and CDR2 is FQGNSA in the germline V gene. Trimming took 2 bases from V and 3 from J, leaving 10 bases between them. The CDR3 has 14 residues. CDR3 coding DNA: TGTGCCAGCAGCTTAATAAGTCGAGACACTGAAGCTTTCTTT. It encodes CASSLISRDTEAFF.

This clonotype was picked up many times. This chain uses TRBV5-5 with TRBJ2-7; unclear D gene. V lost 4 bases to trimming and J lost 7 bases, with 12 bases between them. The germline CDR1 and CDR2 sequences are SGHKS and YYEKEE (reference sequence). CDR3 length: 12 amino acids. CDR3 loop: CASSPSWLEQYF. In DNA, the CDR3 is TGTGCCAGCAGCCCTTCTTGGTTAGAGCAGTACTTC.

V is TRBV19 and J is TRBJ1-1; tentative D call: TRBD1 (5 bases). The germline V and J ends were trimmed by 1 base and 3 bases, with 9 bases remaining between them. Germline V gives CDR1 LNHDA, CDR2 SQIVND (reference sequence). The CDR3 extends over 14 amino acids. CDR3 DNA: TGTGCCAGTAGTATAGGGGGGTCACACACTGAAGCTTTCTTT. As protein: CASSIGGSHTEAFF. Variable domain in full (rest from reference TRBV19 and TRBJ1-1): DGGITQSPKYLFRKEGQNVTLSCEQNLNHDAMYWYRQDPGQGLRLIYYSQIVNDFQKGDIAEGYSVSREKKESFPLTVTSAQKNPTAFYLCASSIGGSHTEAFFGQGTRLTVV.

The CDR3, as DNA: TGTGCCAGCAGCCCACCAAGCGGGGCAACCTACGAGCAGTACTTC. It translates to CASSPPSGATYEQYF. The chain has TRBV7-9 and TRBJ2-7, with 7 bases fitting TRBD2. The CDR3 spans 15 residues. CDR1 and CDR2 (germline): SEHNR, FQNEAQ (reference sequence). The junction had 9 bases not matched to a gene; V was cut back by 5 bases and J by 2 bases.

This clonotype came up many times. The V call is TRBV7-9, the J call TRBJ2-2; 8 positions agree with TRBD2. CDR1 and CDR2 (germline): SEHNR, FQNEAQ (reference sequence). This CDR3 is 19 amino acids long. V lost 3 bases, J lost 0 bases, and 12 bases stayed unmatched. The CDR3 DNA reads TGTGCCAGCAGCTTCTTACTTGCCAGCGGGAGACCGAACACCGGGGAGCTGTTTTTT. This translates into CASSFLLASGRPNTGELFF.

The chain links TRBV7-3 to TRBJ1-4; D is possibly TRBD1 (5 bases). The CDR3 runs 16 residues. Trimming pared 6 bases from V and 8 bases from J, leaving 22 bases between. CDR1 and CDR2 (germline): SGHTA, FQGTGA. CDR3 in amino acids: CASSRSGDAVSEKLFF. Here the CDR3 DNA reads TGTGCCAGCAGTCGTTCGGGGGACGCTGTCTCGGAAAAACTGTTTTTT. Based on the CDR3 plus reference TRBV7-3 and TRBJ1-4, the full variable domain is GAGVSQTPSNKVTEKGKYVELRCDPISGHTALYWYRQSLGQGPEFLIYFQGTGAADDSGLPNDRFFAVRPEGSVSTLKIQRTERGDSAVYLCASSRSGDAVSEKLFFGSGTQLSVL.

The table lists this clonotype with a few counts. V and J are TRBV7-9 and TRBJ1-1; possible D gene TRBD1, 6 bases. V dropped 1 base and J dropped 3 bases, with 12 bases sitting between them. Germline assignment: CDR1 SEHNR and CDR2 FQNEAQ (reference sequence). The CDR3 sequence is 15 residues long. CDR3 amino acids: CASSLGGGGDTEAFF. CDR3 nucleotides: TGTGCCAGCAGCTTAGGTGGAGGGGGGGACACTGAAGCTTTCTTT.

Regarding this clonotype: At one end the junction does not follow the germline gene, possibly because of a read error. The chain links TRBV29-1 to TRBJ2-7; TRBD2 aligns across 9 bases. This CDR3 has 14 amino acids. CDR1 is SQVTM and CDR2 is ANQGSEA in the germline V gene. The CDR3, as DNA: TGCAGCGTGACTATAGCGGGAGAATTCTACGCGCAGTACTTC. Amino acid sequence: CSVTIAGEFYAQYF.

This clonotype was seen more than once but under ten times. The genes are TRBV24-1 and TRBJ2-1; either TRBD1 or TRBD2 may fit D (5 bases each). The CDR3 extends over 13 amino acids. Per germline, CDR1 KGHDR and CDR2 SFDVKD. V was pared by 1 base and J by 8 bases, with 8 bases between. DNA for the CDR3: TGTGCCACCAGTGATTTTGGGGGAGATGAGCAGTTCTTC. Translating it yields CATSDFGGDEQFF.

This clonotype was detected many times. The junction departs from germline at one end; a sequencing error may be responsible. The CDR3 region has the DNA TGTGCCAGCAGCCAAGACGGGGGTGGCAATCAGCCCCAGCATTTT. Translation: CASSQDGGGNQPQHF. V is TRBV4-3 and J is TRBJ1-5, with a possible D match to TRBD1 (5 bases). Germline-derived CDR1 and CDR2 are LGHNA and YSLEER. The CDR3 has 15 amino acids.

This clonotype was seen a few times. The chain employs TRBV9 and TRBJ1-1; 12 bases are shared with TRBD1. Germline V CDR1 and CDR2: SGDLS, YYNGEE. The CDR3 length is 17 residues. Trimming cost V 3 bases and J 4 bases; bases outside gene matches: 10. CDR3 loop: CASSAHGTGGLGTEAFF. The CDR3 bases are TGTGCCAGCAGCGCACACGGGACAGGGGGCCTGGGCACTGAAGCTTTCTTT.

The V call is TRBV27, the J call TRBJ2-7; D is uncertain. V lost 3 bases and J 2 bases, leaving 11 bases between the germline ends. Germline assignment: CDR1 MNHEY and CDR2 SMNVEV (reference sequence). This CDR3 has 14 amino acids. CDR3 nucleotides: TGTGCCAGCAGTTTCGGGCCGGAGACCTACGAGCAGTACTTC. Its protein product is CASSFGPETYEQYF.